This entry describes one TCR beta chain. This clonotype was found many times. Its antigen target is currently unknown. No much larger clonotype is one base removed from it; base qualities were not supplied. The entry originates in a study of CD8 T cells in ankylosing spondylitis (dated by TCRdb to the late 2010s). General notes on the study: The study profiled T cell receptor beta repertoires in healthy donors and ankylosing spondylitis patients to find disease-linked TCR variants. The full study cohort was made up of 25 ankylosing spondylitis patients and around 100 healthy donors. Peripheral blood was sampled, and synovial fluid was also collected from ankylosing spondylitis patients.

What the authors observed across the whole study: The disease-linked clones were reported to be significantly enriched in matched synovial fluid samples from ankylosing spondylitis patients. In peripheral blood, the disease-linked clones were found at relatively low frequencies and had a CD8+ phenotype. Some motif variants had previously been reported in the synovial fluid and blood of reactive arthritis patients, which suggests shared mechanisms of disease initiation. Blood from ankylosing spondylitis patients appeared to be characterized by a TCR beta motif made up of several highly homologous amino acid variants.

From a lookup of the germline V gene, CDR1 and CDR2 are MDHEN and SYDVKM. Inclusive of the bounding cysteine and phenylalanine, the CDR3 is 14 residues long. Only CDR3 DNA is held: 42 bases, read in frame from base 1. V sheds 3 bases and J sheds 4 bases, leaving 10 bases between their ends. Sequencing used an Illumina HiSeq 2500. TCR beta libraries were prepared by quantitative 5'-RACE with molecular barcodes. As for the authors' bioinformatics: A new computational method, built on a probabilistic model of VDJ rearrangement, was used to identify disease-linked TCR variants. Through fastp at Q25 and MiXCR, TCRdb rebuilt clones from the public reads, retaining in-frame beta chains. Each record represents a unique CDR3 protein, reported with the most common genes and DNA among its rows. TCRdb, not the original authors, processed these V and J calls. The sample table holds about 170,000 distinct CDR3 sequences, of which around 16% were seen once. Approximately 7.8% of the sample is in the top ten clones.

The sample consisted of blood, either unsorted or a sorted T cell fraction (not recorded which). Here the chain combines TRBV28 and TRBJ2-1; the D gene remains uncertain. The source of this sequence is a male donor with ankylosing spondylitis or in good health (not recorded which). The bases are TGTGCCAGCAGTTTTGACGGGTCGTACAATGAGCAGTTCTTC. Its protein is CASSFDGSYNEQFF.